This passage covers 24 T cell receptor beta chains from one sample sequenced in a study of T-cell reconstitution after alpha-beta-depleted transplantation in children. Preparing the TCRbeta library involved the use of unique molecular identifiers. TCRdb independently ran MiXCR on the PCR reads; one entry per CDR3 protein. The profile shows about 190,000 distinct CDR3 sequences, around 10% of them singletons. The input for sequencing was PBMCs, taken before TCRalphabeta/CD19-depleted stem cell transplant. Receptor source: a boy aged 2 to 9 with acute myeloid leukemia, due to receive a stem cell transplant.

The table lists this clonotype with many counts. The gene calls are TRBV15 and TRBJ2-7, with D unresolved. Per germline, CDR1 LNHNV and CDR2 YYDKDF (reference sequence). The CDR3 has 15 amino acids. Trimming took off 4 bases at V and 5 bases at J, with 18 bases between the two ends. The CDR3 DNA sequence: TGTGCCACCAGCACCCCAGATAGCAAACGCCACGAGCAGTACTTC. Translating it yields CATSTPDSKRHEQYF.

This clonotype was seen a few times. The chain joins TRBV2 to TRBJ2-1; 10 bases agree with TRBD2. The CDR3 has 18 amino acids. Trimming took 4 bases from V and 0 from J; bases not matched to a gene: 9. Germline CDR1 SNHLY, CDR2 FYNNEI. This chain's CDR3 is CASSAGGSGRSSYNEQFF. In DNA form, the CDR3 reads TGTGCCAGCAGTGCCGGGGGTAGCGGGAGGAGCTCCTACAATGAGCAGTTCTTC.

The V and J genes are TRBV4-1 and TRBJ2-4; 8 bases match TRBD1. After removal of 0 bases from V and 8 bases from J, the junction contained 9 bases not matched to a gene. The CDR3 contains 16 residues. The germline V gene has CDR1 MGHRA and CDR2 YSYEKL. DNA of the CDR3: TGCGCCAGCAGCCAAGATGAAGGGGCAGGGGGCGACATTCAGTACTTC. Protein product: CASSQDEGAGGDIQYF.

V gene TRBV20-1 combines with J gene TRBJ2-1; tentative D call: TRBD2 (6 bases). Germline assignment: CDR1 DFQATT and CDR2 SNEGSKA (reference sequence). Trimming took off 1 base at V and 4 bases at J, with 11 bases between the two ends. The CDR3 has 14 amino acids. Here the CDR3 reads CSARVGGRYNEQFF. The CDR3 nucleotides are TGCAGTGCTAGAGTCGGGGGTCGGTACAATGAGCAGTTCTTC.

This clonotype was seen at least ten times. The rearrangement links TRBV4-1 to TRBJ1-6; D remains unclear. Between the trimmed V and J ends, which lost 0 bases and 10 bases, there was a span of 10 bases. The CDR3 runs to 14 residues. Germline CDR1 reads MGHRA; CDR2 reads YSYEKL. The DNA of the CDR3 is TGCGCCAGCAGCCAAGACCTTAGTAACTCACCCCTCCACTTT. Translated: CASSQDLSNSPLHF.

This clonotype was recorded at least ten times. CDR3 DNA sequence: TGTGCCAGCAGCGTAGCCCCCGCTTCATTTCTCCCCTCTGGGGCCAACGTCCTGACTTTC. It translates to CASSVAPASFLPSGANVLTF. This sequence joins TRBV9 and TRBJ2-6; the D is unclear. From germline, CDR1 is SGDLS and CDR2 YYNGEE. V was trimmed by 0 bases and J by 0 bases, leaving 19 bases between them. The CDR3 covers 20 residues.

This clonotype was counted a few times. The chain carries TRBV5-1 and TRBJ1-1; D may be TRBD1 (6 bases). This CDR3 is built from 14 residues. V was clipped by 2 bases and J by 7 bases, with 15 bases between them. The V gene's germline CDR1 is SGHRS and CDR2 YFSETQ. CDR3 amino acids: CASSLDWSDSEAFF. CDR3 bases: TGCGCCAGCAGCTTAGACTGGTCGGACAGTGAAGCTTTCTTT.

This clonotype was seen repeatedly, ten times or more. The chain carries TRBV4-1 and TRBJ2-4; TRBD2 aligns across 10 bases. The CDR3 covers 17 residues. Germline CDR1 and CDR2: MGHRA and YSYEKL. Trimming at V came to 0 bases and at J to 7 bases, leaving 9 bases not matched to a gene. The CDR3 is CASSQEVPSGSSNIQYF. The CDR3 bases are TGCGCCAGCAGCCAAGAGGTCCCTAGCGGGAGTTCGAACATTCAGTACTTC.

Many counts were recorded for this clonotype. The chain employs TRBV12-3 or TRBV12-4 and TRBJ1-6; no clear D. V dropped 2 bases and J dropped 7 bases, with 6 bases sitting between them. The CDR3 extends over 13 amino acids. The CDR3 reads CASSLKGNSPLHF. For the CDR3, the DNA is TGTGCCAGCAGTTTAAAGGGAAATTCACCCCTCCACTTT.

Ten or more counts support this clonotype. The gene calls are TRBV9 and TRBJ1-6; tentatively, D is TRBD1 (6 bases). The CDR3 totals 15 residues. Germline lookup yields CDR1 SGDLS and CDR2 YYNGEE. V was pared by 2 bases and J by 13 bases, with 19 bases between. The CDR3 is CASSVSGTKQVPLHF. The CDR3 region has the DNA TGTGCCAGCAGCGTCTCCGGGACAAAACAGGTTCCCCTCCACTTT.

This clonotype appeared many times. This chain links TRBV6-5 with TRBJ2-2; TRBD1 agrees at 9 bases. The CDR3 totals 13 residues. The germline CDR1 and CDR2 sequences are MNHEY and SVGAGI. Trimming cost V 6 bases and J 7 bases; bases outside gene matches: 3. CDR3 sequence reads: CASRTGGGGELFF. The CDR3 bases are TGTGCCAGCAGGACAGGGGGGGGCGGGGAGCTGTTTTTT.

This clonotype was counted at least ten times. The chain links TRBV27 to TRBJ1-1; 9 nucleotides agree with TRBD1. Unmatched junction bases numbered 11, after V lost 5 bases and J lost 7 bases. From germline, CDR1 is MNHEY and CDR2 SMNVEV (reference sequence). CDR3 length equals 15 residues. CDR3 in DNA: TGTGCCAGCAGTCCCCTAGGACAGGGGCGAAGTGAAGCTTTCTTT. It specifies CASSPLGQGRSEAFF.

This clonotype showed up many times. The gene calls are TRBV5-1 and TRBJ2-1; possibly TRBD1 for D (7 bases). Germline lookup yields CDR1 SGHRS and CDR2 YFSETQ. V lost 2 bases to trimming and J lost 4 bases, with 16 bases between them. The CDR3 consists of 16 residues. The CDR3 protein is CASSFSPTGRYNEQFF. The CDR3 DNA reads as TGCGCCAGCAGCTTTTCCCCGACAGGGAGGTACAATGAGCAGTTCTTC.

This CDR3 reads CSARVLSSYNEQFF. CDR3 nucleotide sequence: TGCAGTGCTAGGGTGCTGAGCTCCTACAATGAGCAGTTCTTC. The chain has TRBV20-1 and TRBJ2-1, with D uncertain. CDR1 is DFQATT, CDR2 SNEGSKA, per germline (reference sequence). The CDR3 contains 14 residues. Trimming left V 3 bases short and J 0 bases short, with 9 bases between.

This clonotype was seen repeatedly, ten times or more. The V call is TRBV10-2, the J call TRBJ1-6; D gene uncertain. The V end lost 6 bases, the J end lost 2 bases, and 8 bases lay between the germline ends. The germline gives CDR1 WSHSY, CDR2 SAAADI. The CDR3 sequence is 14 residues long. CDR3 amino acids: CASRLGTYNSPLHF. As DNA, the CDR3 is TGCGCCAGCAGGTTGGGGACCTATAATTCACCCCTCCACTTT.

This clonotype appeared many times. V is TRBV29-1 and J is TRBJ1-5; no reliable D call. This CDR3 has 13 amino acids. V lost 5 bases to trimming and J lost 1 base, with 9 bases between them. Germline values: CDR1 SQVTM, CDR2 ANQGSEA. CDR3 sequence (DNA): TGCAGCGTTTGTCAGGAGAGCAATCAGCCCCAGCATTTT. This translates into CSVCQESNQPQHF.

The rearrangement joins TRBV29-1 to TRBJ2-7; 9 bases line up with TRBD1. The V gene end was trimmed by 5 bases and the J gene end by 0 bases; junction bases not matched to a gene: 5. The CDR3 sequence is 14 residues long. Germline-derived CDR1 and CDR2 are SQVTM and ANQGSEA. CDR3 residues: CSVSTGGPSYEQYV. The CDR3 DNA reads TGCAGCGTTTCGACAGGGGGGCCCTCCTACGAGCAGTACGTC.

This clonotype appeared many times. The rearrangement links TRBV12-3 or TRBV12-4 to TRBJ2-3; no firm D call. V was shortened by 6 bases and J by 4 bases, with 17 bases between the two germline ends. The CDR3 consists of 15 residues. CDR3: CASSLRLLGADTQYF. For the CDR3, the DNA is TGTGCCAGCAGCCTCAGGCTCCTTGGGGCAGATACGCAGTATTTT.

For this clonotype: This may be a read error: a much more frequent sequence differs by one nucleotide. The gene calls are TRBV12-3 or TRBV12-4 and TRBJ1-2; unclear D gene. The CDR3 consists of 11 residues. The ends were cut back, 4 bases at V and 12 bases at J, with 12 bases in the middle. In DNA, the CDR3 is TGTGCCAGCAGTTCTACAGAAGGCGACACCTTC. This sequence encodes CASSSTEGDTF.

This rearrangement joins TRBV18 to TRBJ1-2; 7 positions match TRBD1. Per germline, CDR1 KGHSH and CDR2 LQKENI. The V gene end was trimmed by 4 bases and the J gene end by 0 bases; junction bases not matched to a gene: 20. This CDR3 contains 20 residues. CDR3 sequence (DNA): TGTGCCAGCTCACTATTACCGTTGGACAGGCCTTACCCGACTAACTATGGCTACACCTTC. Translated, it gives CASSLLPLDRPYPTNYGYTF.

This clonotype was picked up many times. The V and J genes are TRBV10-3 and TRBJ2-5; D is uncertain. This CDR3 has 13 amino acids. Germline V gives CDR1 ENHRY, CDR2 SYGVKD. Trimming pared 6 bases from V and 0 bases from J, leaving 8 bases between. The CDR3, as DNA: TGTGCCATCAGGCTTGGAGACCAAGAGACCCAGTACTTC. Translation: CAIRLGDQETQYF.

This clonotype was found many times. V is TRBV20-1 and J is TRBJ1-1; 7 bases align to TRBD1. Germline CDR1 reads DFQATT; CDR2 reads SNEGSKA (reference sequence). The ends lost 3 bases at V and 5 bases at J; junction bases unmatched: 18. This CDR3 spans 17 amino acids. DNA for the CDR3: TGCAGTGCTAGCCTCATAGACCCGGGCCAGGGGGTGACTGAAGCTTTCTTT. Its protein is CSASLIDPGQGVTEAFF.

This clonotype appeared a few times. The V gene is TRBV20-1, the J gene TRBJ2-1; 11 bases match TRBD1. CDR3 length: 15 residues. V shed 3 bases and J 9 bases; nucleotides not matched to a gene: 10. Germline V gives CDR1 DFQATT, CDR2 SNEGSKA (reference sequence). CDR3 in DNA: TGCAGTGCTAGTGAGGGAGGACAGGGGGCGTTTGAGCAGTTCTTC. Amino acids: CSASEGGQGAFEQFF.

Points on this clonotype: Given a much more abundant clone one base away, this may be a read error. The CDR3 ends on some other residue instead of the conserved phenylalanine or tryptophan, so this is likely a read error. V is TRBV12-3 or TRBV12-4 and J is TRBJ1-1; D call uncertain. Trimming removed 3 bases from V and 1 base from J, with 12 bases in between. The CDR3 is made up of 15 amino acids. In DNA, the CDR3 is TGTGCCAGCAGTTTGGAGGCTCTGGGGAACACTGAAGCTTTCTCT. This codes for CASSLEALGNTEAFS.